The clone carrying this T cell receptor (beta chain) was detected a few times. This sample stems from a study of siplizumab effects on memory and regulatory T cells. The repertoire was sequenced with immunoSEQ multiplex PCR; TCRdb's copy has only in-frame clones and lacks some. The sample yields more than 85,000 clones, roughly 89% seen once. Sequences were obtained from CD4+ T cells sorted from blood. The receptor's source is a human donor in good health.

In DNA form, the CDR3 reads TGTGCCAGCAGCTTGCTGACTAGCCCCCCCGCGGATACGCAGTATTTT. Its protein product is CASSLLTSPPADTQYF. The V and J genes are TRBV5-4 and TRBJ2-3; 7 bases agree with TRBD2. CDR1 and CDR2 from the germline V gene are SGHNT and YYREEE (reference sequence). This CDR3 comprises 16 residues. The trim removed 1 base at V and 6 bases at J, leaving 11 bases unmatched. Full variable domain (remainder filled in from reference TRBV5-4 and TRBJ2-3): ETGVTQSPTHLIKTRGQQVTLRCSSQSGHNTVSWYQQALGQGPQFIFQYYREEENGRGNFPPRFSGLQFPNYSSELNVNALELDDSALYLCASSLLTSPPADTQYFGPGTRLTVL.